This T cell receptor (beta chain) was retrieved from a study of blood T cell repertoires in COVID-19. For the study at large: Samples taken during acute and convalescent COVID-19 were collected in the United States, Italy and Spain.

This CDR3 is built from 15 residues. Germline assignment: CDR1 SEHNR and CDR2 FQNEAQ (reference sequence). The trim removed 5 bases at V and 1 base at J, leaving 3 bases unmatched. Among Cohort 3 donors, those recovered had two negative PCRs, clearance, or symptom resolution. The authors' processing: The assay estimated nucleated cells by amplifying reference gene primers. The method was immunoSEQ multiplex PCR; TCRdb's version includes in-frame clones alone and lacks a portion of them. V and J calls and clone size are as listed in that table; D and trimming were resolved from the DNA. Among over 400,000 clones listed, roughly nine tenths were seen once.

The receptor was derived from an older woman who had recovered from COVID-19. V gene TRBV7-9 combines with J gene TRBJ2-3, with 10 positions matching TRBD2. Sequencing used PBMCs or T cells enriched from blood (not recorded which). The CDR3 DNA reads TGTGCCAGCAGCGTTAGCGGGGGGCGCACAGATACGCAGTATTTT. Translation gives CASSVSGGRTDTQYF. Full variable domain (missing parts from reference TRBV7-9 and TRBJ2-3): DTGVSQNPRHKITKRGQNVTFRCDPISEHNRLYWYRQTLGQGPEFLTYFQNEAQLEKSRLLSDRFSAERPKGSFSTLEIQRTEQGDSAMYLCASSVSGGRTDTQYFGPGTRLTVL.